Listed here is a single TCR beta chain. This sample stems from a study of blood T cell repertoires in COVID-19. Assay: immunoSEQ multiplex PCR; the TCRdb copy retains only in-frame clones and omits some. The sample records 85,000 to 120,000 clones, about 85% being singletons. V shed 2 bases and J shed 7 bases, with 12 bases lying between them. CDR1 MNHEY and CDR2 SVGAGI come from the germline V gene. The CDR3 is made up of 15 amino acids. This sequence originates from a man over 45 with active COVID-19. The chain couples TRBV6-5 to TRBJ1-6; perhaps TRBD1 as D (6 bases). Sequences were obtained from peripheral blood. Here the CDR3 reads CASSYTGTPNSPLHF. In DNA form, the CDR3 reads TGTGCCAGCAGTTACACCGGGACACCGAATTCACCCCTCCACTTT.